In this sample, the clone carrying this T cell receptor (beta chain) turned up a few times. Its cognate antigen is unknown. Unmatched junction bases numbered 9, after V lost 1 base and J lost 8 bases. Germline CDR1 reads LGHNA; CDR2 reads YSLEER. The CDR3 length is 17 residues. This record comes from a study of CD8+ T cells in alopecia areata. Study at large: Those treated were given oral tofacitinib at 5 to 10 mg twice daily.

In each case, RNA was isolated and then reverse transcribed into cDNA as the sequencing template. Generated by immunoSEQ multiplex PCR, the TCRdb table keeps only in-frame clones and is missing some. The sample has around 100,000 clones; roughly 55% are singletons. Stated treatment: oral pan-JAK inhibitor, 5-10 mg twice daily. The investigators collected lesional scalp punch biopsies and peripheral blood from alopecia areata patients. General observations from the study: Mice showed TCR sharing more clearly than patients did, possibly owing to HLA.

The V and J genes are TRBV4-3 and TRBJ2-1; 12 nucleotides match TRBD2. The receptor's source is a human donor with alopecia areata. Sequenced here: CD8+ T cells sorted from blood, sampled at week 24, from a patient treated with tofacitinib. The CDR3 nucleotides read TGCGCCAGCAGCCAAGGCTTGGCTAGCGGGGGGGCCTATGAGCAGTTCTTC. Amino acids: CASSQGLASGGAYEQFF.